This record looks at one TCR beta chain sequence and its context. Antigen unknown. Germline-derived CDR1 and CDR2 are MGHRA and YSYEKL. The V and J ends lost 2 bases and 0 bases respectively, with 11 bases between them. The CDR3 runs to 15 residues. The data are from a study of blood T cells in healthy people across ages. Next came a second PCR, run for about 7 to 11 cycles, which used a sample-barcoded 5' primer along with a J-beta primer mix. TCRdb re-called the 5' RACE reads through MiXCR, storing one row per CDR3 protein. This repertoire shows 750,000 to 950,000 distinct CDR3 sequences, 25% to 30% found once; its top ten account for 2.5% to 3.5%. PBMCs numbering at least 6.5 million were isolated per sample. The study, taken as a whole, reports: Roughly linear declines in TCR beta diversity per million T cells occurred with age.

A further study also used this sample, focusing on T cells of mothers and their children.

The material sequenced was blood. V and J are TRBV4-1 and TRBJ2-7, with D perhaps TRBD1 or TRBD2 (5 bases each). The clonotype originates from a boy between 10 and 17 years old in good health. This chain's CDR3 is CASSQPRDGSYEQYF. For the CDR3, the DNA is TGCGCCAGCAGCCAACCCCGGGACGGCTCCTACGAGCAGTACTTC.